The clone carrying this T cell receptor beta chain was recorded many times. TCRdb independently ran MiXCR on the 5' RACE reads; one entry per CDR3 protein. The data hold 35,000 or so distinct CDR3 sequences, with around 5% observed a single time. This record comes from a study of early T cells in non-severe SARS-CoV-2 infection. The ends were cut back, 5 bases at V and 0 bases at J, with 9 bases in the middle. Per germline, CDR1 DFQATT and CDR2 SNEGSKA (reference sequence). The CDR3 is 13 residues long. This chain connects TRBV20-1 to TRBJ2-3; D might be TRBD1 (5 bases). The material sequenced was whole blood. This clonotype originated in an adult who was a healthcare worker with PCR-confirmed SARS-CoV-2 infection or an uninfected control (not recorded which). This CDR3 is CSAQTVSTDTQYF. CDR3 nucleotides: TGCAGTGCTCAGACAGTCAGCACAGATACGCAGTATTTT.